The 32 T cell receptor beta chains below were found in one sample sequenced in a study of T cells after posttransplantation cyclophosphamide. The protocol was immunoSEQ multiplex PCR, while the TCRdb copy is restricted to in-frame clones and leaves out a portion. The repertoire holds about 17,000 clones, with about 77% as singletons. Treatment was busulfan-fludarabine conditioning, a marrow graft, and cyclophosphamide on days +3 and +4. Specimen: CD8+ T cells sorted from PBMCs, collected 1,800 to 2,000 days after a stem cell transplant with posttransplant cyclophosphamide. Every receptor here comes from a female patient aged 35-55 years who received an allogeneic stem cell transplant from a related donor, was CMV-positive, and had no GVHD. Some of the T cells might come from the graft donor.

V and J are TRBV7-6 and TRBJ1-5; D not resolved. The V and J ends lost 1 base and 7 bases respectively, with 14 bases between them. Germline CDR1 reads SGHVS; CDR2 reads FNYEAQ. The CDR3 loop spans 15 amino acids. The chain's CDR3 is CASSLGSSVGQPQHF. In nucleotides, the CDR3 is TGTGCCAGCAGCTTAGGGTCATCAGTCGGGCAGCCCCAGCATTTT. Full variable domain (remainder filled in from reference TRBV7-6 and TRBJ1-5): GAGVSQSPRYKVTKRGQDVALRCDPISGHVSLYWYRQALGQGPEFLTYFNYEAQQDKSGLPNDRFSAERPEGSISTLTIQRTEQRDSAMYRCASSLGSSVGQPQHFGDGTRLSIL.

This clone was seen ten or more times. CDR3: CATSTGTGGSPLHF. In DNA, the CDR3 is TGTGCCACCAGCACCGGGACAGGGGGTTCACCCCTCCACTTT. This chain links TRBV15 with TRBJ1-6, with 11 bases matching TRBD1. This CDR3 spans 14 amino acids. Germline CDR1 reads LNHNV; CDR2 reads YYDKDF (reference sequence). The V gene end was trimmed by 4 bases and the J gene end by 9 bases; junction bases not matched to a gene: 2.

The rearrangement uses TRBV7-6 and TRBJ2-3; 7 bases are shared with TRBD1. This CDR3 contains 16 residues. Trimming at V came to 5 bases and at J to 0 bases, leaving 8 bases not matched to a gene. Germline CDR1 is SGHVS and CDR2 is FNYEAQ. CDR3 sequence: CASSRQTGYSTDTQYF. CDR3 DNA sequence: TGTGCCAGCAGCCGCCAGACAGGGTATAGCACAGATACGCAGTATTTT.

As to this clone: Other DNA sequences in this specimen translate into the identical CDR3. The chain's CDR3 is CASSQAVAGGSDTQYF. The CDR3 region has the DNA TGCGCCAGCAGCCAAGCTGTAGCGGGGGGGTCAGATACGCAGTATTTT. The chain links TRBV4-3 to TRBJ2-3, with 11 positions matching TRBD2. Germline V gene lookup returns CDR1 LGHNA and CDR2 YSLEER. With 1 base clipped from V and 4 bases from J, the junction kept 4 bases outside the gene matches. The CDR3 totals 16 residues.

The chain is built from TRBV6-5 and TRBJ2-7; 8 bases fit TRBD2. Trimming removed 0 bases from V and 7 bases from J; junction bases left unmatched: 2. Germline CDR1 and CDR2: MNHEY and SVGAGI. This CDR3 is 13 amino acids long. In DNA form, the CDR3 reads TGTGCCAGCAGTTACTCTCCGGGGGGGGAGCAGTACTTC. This translates into CASSYSPGGEQYF.

V usage is TRBV12-5 and J usage is TRBJ2-1, with 9 bases that match TRBD2. Germline V gene sequence: CDR1 LGHNT, CDR2 FRNRAP. This CDR3 is built from 15 residues. Unmatched junction bases numbered 2, after V lost 1 base and J lost 4 bases. DNA of the CDR3: TGTGCTAGTGGTTTGGGTGCGGGGGGGTACAATGAGCAGTTCTTC. This encodes CASGLGAGGYNEQFF.

The chain recombines TRBV4-2 with TRBJ2-7, with a possible D match to TRBD2 (6 bases). CDR1 is LGHNA and CDR2 is YNFKEQ in the germline V gene. CDR3 length: 15 amino acids. The ends were cut back, 1 base at V and 4 bases at J, with 14 bases in the middle. The CDR3 sequence: CASSQGGTTGYEQYF. The CDR3 DNA sequence: TGTGCCAGCAGCCAAGGCGGGACCACTGGGTACGAGCAGTACTTC.

CDR3 coding DNA: TGCGCCAGCAGTGAATGGACAGGGGATCAGCCCCAGCATTTT. The encoded protein is CASSEWTGDQPQHF. V and J are TRBV10-2 and TRBJ1-5; 9 bases are a match to TRBD1. CDR1 and CDR2 from the germline V gene are WSHSY and SAAADI. This CDR3 region has 14 residues. With 3 bases clipped from V and 5 bases from J, the junction kept 2 bases outside the gene matches.

This chain uses TRBV19 with TRBJ2-7; 7 nucleotides align to TRBD1. The CDR3 sequence is 18 residues long. The germline gives CDR1 LNHDA, CDR2 SQIVND (reference sequence). V lost 3 bases, J lost 3 bases, and 17 bases stayed unmatched. The CDR3 region has the DNA TGTGCCAGTAGTATCTTCCGGAACACACCTACAGGGGTCTACGAGCAGTACTTC. As protein: CASSIFRNTPTGVYEQYF.

The chain is built from TRBV15 and TRBJ2-7; a weak D match, TRBD1 (5 bases). Trimming left V 0 bases short and J 3 bases short, with 9 bases between. Per germline, CDR1 LNHNV and CDR2 YYDKDF (reference sequence). CDR3 size: 14 residues. The CDR3 region has the DNA TGTGCCACCAGCAGAGATCAAGGGGACTACGAGCAGTACTTC. Encoded protein: CATSRDQGDYEQYF.

The chain combines TRBV19 with TRBJ2-1; 7 nucleotides match TRBD1. CDR3 length: 15 residues. CDR1 and CDR2 from the germline V gene are LNHDA and SQIVND (reference sequence). Trimming removed 1 base from V and 3 bases from J; junction bases left unmatched: 3. The CDR3 loop reads CASSIGTGIYNEQFF. In DNA, the CDR3 is TGTGCCAGTAGTATAGGGACAGGAATCTACAATGAGCAGTTCTTC.

The rearrangement joins TRBV18 to TRBJ2-7; possible D gene TRBD2, 5 bases. The CDR3 runs to 14 residues. Germline values: CDR1 KGHSH, CDR2 LQKENI. V was trimmed by 0 bases and J by 3 bases, leaving 9 bases between them. The CDR3 protein is CASSPPDGIYEQYF. The CDR3 DNA is TGTGCCAGCTCACCACCCGACGGGATCTACGAGCAGTACTTC. The variable domain in full, completed from reference TRBV18 and TRBJ2-7, reads NAGVMQNPRHLVRRRGQEARLRCSPMKGHSHVYWYRQLPEEGLKFMVYLQKENIIDESGMPKERFSAEFPKEGPSILRIQQVVRGDSAAYFCASSPPDGIYEQYFGPGTRLTVT.

The CDR3 region is CASSPSGARSYEQYF. CDR3 DNA: TGCGCCAGCAGCCCTAGCGGGGCAAGATCCTACGAGCAGTACTTC. The chain combines TRBV4-1 with TRBJ2-7, with 9 bases matching TRBD2. The CDR3 totals 15 residues. The trim removed 4 bases at V and 1 base at J, leaving 5 bases unmatched. Germline values: CDR1 MGHRA, CDR2 YSYEKL.

The V gene is TRBV27, the J gene TRBJ1-4; the match to TRBD1 covers 8 bases. This CDR3 is 14 amino acids long. J gave up 8 bases and V 4 bases, and 6 bases lay outside the gene matches. Germline loops: CDR1 MNHEY, CDR2 SMNVEV (reference sequence). The DNA of the CDR3 is TGTGCCAGCAGTTCGACAGGGGTTAGGGAAAAACTGTTTTTT. Translation: CASSSTGVREKLFF.

This chain joins TRBV6-5 and TRBJ2-7; TRBD2 agrees at 10 bases. The V gene end was trimmed by 10 bases and the J gene end by 3 bases; junction bases not matched to a gene: 3. CDR3 length: 12 residues. Per germline, CDR1 MNHEY and CDR2 SVGAGI. The CDR3 spells CAIRTSGYEQYF. The CDR3 bases are TGTGCCATCAGGACTAGCGGCTACGAGCAGTACTTC.

The rearrangement uses TRBV14 and TRBJ2-5, with unresolved D. CDR1 is SGHDN and CDR2 is FVKESK in the germline V gene. V was pared by 4 bases and J by 1 base, with 13 bases between. CDR3 length equals 15 residues. CDR3 loop: CASSPWAGTQETQYF. In nucleotides, the CDR3 is TGTGCCAGCAGCCCCTGGGCAGGAACCCAAGAGACCCAGTACTTC. The entire variable domain, with the rest obtained from reference TRBV14 and TRBJ2-5, is as follows: EAGVTQFPSHSVIEKGQTVTLRCDPISGHDNLYWYRRVMGKEIKFLLHFVKESKQDESGMPNNRFLAERTGGTYSTLKVQPAELEDSGVYFCASSPWAGTQETQYFGPGTRLLVL.

The chain recombines TRBV7-6 with TRBJ2-7, with 9 bases matching TRBD1. This CDR3 is built from 14 residues. J gave up 4 bases and V 4 bases, and 5 bases lay outside the gene matches. Germline V CDR1 and CDR2: SGHVS, FNYEAQ. The CDR3 DNA follows: TGTGCCAGCAGCTATGGACAGGGGTGGTACGAGCAGTACTTC. It translates to CASSYGQGWYEQYF.

The rearrangement links TRBV7-8 to TRBJ2-3; tentative D call: TRBD2 (6 bases). CDR1 is SGHVS, CDR2 FQNEAQ, per germline. Trimming removed 4 bases at V and 0 bases at J, with 8 bases between. The CDR3 runs to 14 residues. The CDR3 loop is CASSSGTSTDTQYF. CDR3 sequence (DNA): TGTGCCAGCAGCTCCGGGACTAGCACAGATACGCAGTATTTT.

The V call is TRBV6-6, the J call TRBJ1-1; 9 positions match TRBD1. The V and J ends lost 9 bases and 0 bases, in that order; junction bases with no gene match: 2. The CDR3 contains 13 residues. Per the germline V gene, CDR1 is MNHNY and CDR2 is SVGAGI (reference sequence). CDR3 DNA sequence: TGTGCCAGTGGGGACAGGGTGAACACTGAAGCTTTCTTT. Protein: CASGDRVNTEAFF.

There are a few counts of this clone. J is TRBJ2-1 and V is TRBV25-1; no reliable D call. Trimming took 3 bases from V and 0 from J, leaving 9 bases between them. Germline values: CDR1 MGHDK, CDR2 SYGVNS. This CDR3 has 15 amino acids. CDR3 in DNA: TGTGCCAGCAGTGACCGCCGAGGCTCCTACAATGAGCAGTTCTTC. This codes for CASSDRRGSYNEQFF.

V and J are TRBV27 and TRBJ2-5; D is possibly TRBD1 (6 bases). Trimming removed 1 base at V and 2 bases at J, with 17 bases between. The germline gives CDR1 MNHEY, CDR2 SMNVEV (reference sequence). This CDR3 is built from 17 residues. Written as DNA, the CDR3 is TGTGCCAGCAGTTTATGGGGTTCTAGGGGGAATCAAGAGACCCAGTACTTC. Its protein is CASSLWGSRGNQETQYF.

The chain uses TRBV28 and TRBJ1-4, with 7 bases matching TRBD1. V shed 5 bases and J 6 bases; nucleotides not matched to a gene: 12. The CDR3 has 16 residues. The V gene's germline CDR1 is MDHEN and CDR2 SYDVKM. The CDR3 here is CASSPQWQGVDEKLFF. The CDR3 coding sequence is TGTGCCAGCAGTCCCCAGTGGCAGGGGGTTGATGAAAAACTGTTTTTT.

The chain has TRBV6-5 and TRBJ2-3; 7 nucleotides line up with TRBD1. After removal of 0 bases from V and 1 base from J, the junction contained 4 bases not matched to a gene. The CDR3 totals 16 residues. Germline loops: CDR1 MNHEY, CDR2 SVGAGI. DNA of the CDR3: TGTGCCAGCAGTTACTCGCCTGACAGGGGCACAGATACGCAGTATTTT. Its translation: CASSYSPDRGTDTQYF.

The CDR3 DNA follows: TGTGCCAGCAGCCTTACTATCAGGGATAGAGGCACAGATACGCAGTATTTT. This encodes CASSLTIRDRGTDTQYF. The J gene is TRBJ2-3, the V gene TRBV11-2; D is perhaps TRBD1 (5 bases). CDR1 SGHAT and CDR2 FQNNGV come from the germline V gene. V dropped 5 bases and J dropped 1 base, with 19 bases sitting between them. This CDR3 comprises 17 residues.

The J gene is TRBJ1-1, the V gene TRBV25-1; 9 nucleotides match TRBD1. V lost 2 bases to trimming and J lost 6 bases; unmatched junction nucleotides: 7. The CDR3 runs 15 residues. Germline assignment: CDR1 MGHDK and CDR2 SYGVNS. CDR3 nucleotide sequence: TGTGCCAGCAGTGAAGGACAGGGGTCGTTCGCTGAAGCTTTCTTT. Protein: CASSEGQGSFAEAFF.

The rearrangement joins TRBV10-2 to TRBJ2-3, with D uncertain. Germline CDR1 and CDR2: WSHSY and SAAADI. V gave up 5 bases and J gave up 2 bases, with 11 bases separating them. The CDR3 totals 14 residues. CDR3 nucleotide sequence: TGCGCCAGCAGTCGTCACTCACCCACAGATACGCAGTATTTT. Amino acid sequence: CASSRHSPTDTQYF.

The chain recombines TRBV19 with TRBJ1-4; 8 bases line up with TRBD1. The V segment lost 6 bases and the J segment 5 bases; nucleotides outside the gene matches: 8. The CDR3 totals 15 residues. In germline, CDR1 is LNHDA, CDR2 SQIVND (reference sequence). The CDR3 DNA is TGTGCCAGTAGCCCAGGGGGCGAAATCAATGAAAAACTGTTTTTT. Its protein is CASSPGGEINEKLFF.

This chain uses TRBV13 with TRBJ1-1, with D maybe TRBD1 (6 bases). This CDR3 has 12 residues. With 8 bases removed from V and 10 bases from J, the gap between germline ends came to 17 bases. Germline V gives CDR1 PRHDT, CDR2 FYEKMQ (reference sequence). CDR3 amino acids: CASAKGEGGAFF. The CDR3 nucleotides are TGTGCCAGCGCCAAGGGGGAGGGGGGAGCTTTCTTT.

A few counts support this clone. This rearrangement joins TRBV9 to TRBJ2-1; maybe TRBD2 (6 bases). Trimming took off 3 bases at V and 10 bases at J, with 17 bases between the two ends. The germline CDR1 and CDR2 sequences are SGDLS and YYNGEE. The CDR3 spans 14 residues. As DNA, the CDR3 is TGTGCCAGCAGCGCCGGGACCGTAGGGAGGGAGCAGTTCTTC. Its translation: CASSAGTVGREQFF.

The chain combines TRBV9 with TRBJ1-3, with 8 nucleotides matching TRBD1. The CDR3 has 15 amino acids. J lost 0 bases, V lost 3 bases, and 2 bases had no gene match. Germline V gene data show CDR1 as SGDLS and CDR2 as YYNGEE. DNA of the CDR3: TGTGCCAGCAGCGAGGGACAGGACTCTGGAAACACCATATATTTT. As protein: CASSEGQDSGNTIYF.

The rearrangement joins TRBV27 to TRBJ2-1; D is possibly TRBD2 (5 bases). Trimming stripped 11 bases from V and 2 bases from J, with 13 bases between. This CDR3 is built from 13 residues. CDR1 and CDR2 from the germline V gene are MNHEY and SMNVEV (reference sequence). CDR3 nucleotides: TGTGCCGCCGGGGAAGCAGCCTACAATGAGCAGTTCTTC. Its translation: CAAGEAAYNEQFF.

This clone is categorized as medium-sized. The V call is TRBV7-6, the J call TRBJ1-1; possible D gene TRBD1, 6 bases. CDR1 and CDR2 (germline): SGHVS, FNYEAQ. Between the trimmed V and J ends, which lost 1 base and 1 base, there was a span of 7 bases. This CDR3 is 14 amino acids long. The CDR3 region is CASSLEGENTEAFF. The DNA of the CDR3 is TGTGCCAGCAGCTTAGAGGGGGAGAACACTGAAGCTTTCTTT.